This record looks at one T cell receptor beta chain sequence and its context. The antigen remains unidentified. CDR1 and CDR2 from the germline V gene are LGHDT and YNNKEL (reference sequence). This CDR3 has 14 residues. V shed 2 bases and J shed 3 bases, with 9 bases lying between them. This entry belongs to a study of T cell repertoires in cytomegalovirus infection. Across the study: Both a matching HLA type and CMV infection were indicated by public TCR beta signatures. Study-level results: The cumulative frequency of public TCR beta families identified carriers of CMV plus the relevant HLA. In two of eight donors, the top clonotype was HLA-C-restricted CMV-specific.

MiXCR, run by TCRdb on the reads, gives a single entry per CDR3 protein. The sample includes about 310,000 distinct CDR3 sequences, roughly a tenth of them seen just once. This receptor was taken from a human donor in good health (CMV status not recorded). Some clones in this sample may be carry-over from other donors' samples. Sequenced input: PBMCs. This sequence joins TRBV3-1 and TRBJ2-3, with D perhaps matching TRBD2 (5 bases). The CDR3 bases are TGTGCCAGCAGCCAATGGGAGCGGACAGATACGCAGTATTTT. Protein product: CASSQWERTDTQYF.